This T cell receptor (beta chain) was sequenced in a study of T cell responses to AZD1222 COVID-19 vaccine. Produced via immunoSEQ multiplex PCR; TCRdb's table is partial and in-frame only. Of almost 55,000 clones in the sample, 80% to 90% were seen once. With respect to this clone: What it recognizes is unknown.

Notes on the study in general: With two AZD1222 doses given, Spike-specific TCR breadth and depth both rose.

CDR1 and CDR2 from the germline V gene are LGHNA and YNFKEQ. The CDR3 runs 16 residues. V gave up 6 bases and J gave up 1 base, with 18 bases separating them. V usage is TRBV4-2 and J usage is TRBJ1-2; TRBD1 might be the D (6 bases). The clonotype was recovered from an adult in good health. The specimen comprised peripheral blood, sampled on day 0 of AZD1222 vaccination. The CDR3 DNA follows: TGTGCCAGCAGGAAGGTGCAGGGGATTAATAACTATGGCTACACCTTC. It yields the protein CASRKVQGINNYGYTF.